This T cell receptor beta chain emerged from a study of CD8 T cells in Susac syndrome. With random hexamers, roughly 0.45 to 1 ug RNA was reverse transcribed. TCRdb re-called the immunoSEQ multiplex PCR reads through MiXCR, storing one row per CDR3 protein. The sample has approximately 120,000 distinct CDR3 sequences, about 90% seen once. The germline CDR1 and CDR2 sequences are SGHRS and YFSETQ. The length of the CDR3 is 15 residues. Trimming removed 3 bases from V and 0 bases from J, with 12 bases in between. This TCR was recovered from a human donor in good health. The rearrangement uses TRBV5-1 and TRBJ1-1, with no clear D. Source material: CD4+ T cells from PBMCs. This CDR3 reads CASSSARGLNTEAFF. CDR3 in DNA: TGCGCCAGCAGCTCGGCCAGAGGGTTGAACACTGAAGCTTTCTTT.